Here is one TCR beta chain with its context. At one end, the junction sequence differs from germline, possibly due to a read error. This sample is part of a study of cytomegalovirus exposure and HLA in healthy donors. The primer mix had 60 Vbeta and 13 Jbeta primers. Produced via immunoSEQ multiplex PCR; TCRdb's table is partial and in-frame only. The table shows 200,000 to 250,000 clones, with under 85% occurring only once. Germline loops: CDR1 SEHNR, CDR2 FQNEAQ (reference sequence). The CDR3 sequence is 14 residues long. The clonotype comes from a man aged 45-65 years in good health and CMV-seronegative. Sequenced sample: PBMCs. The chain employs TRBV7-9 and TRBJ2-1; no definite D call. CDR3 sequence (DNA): TGTTCCAGCAGCCCCTACAGCTCCTACAATGAGCAGTTCTTC. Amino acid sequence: CSSSPYSSYNEQFF.